One sample yielded the 26 T cell receptor beta chains listed below, sequenced in a study of shared clonotypes between healthy human individuals. Only in-frame clones appear in the TCRdb table, and some are missing; sequencing was by immunoSEQ multiplex PCR. The sample consists of around 1,100,000 clones, roughly 80% of them appearing once. The sequencing sample was made of memory CD4+ T cells from PBMCs. Indicated subset: CD45RA-negative fraction. The source is a young man in good health. Some clones in this sample may be carry-over from other donors' samples.

The chain carries TRBV5-1 and TRBJ2-7; D is undetermined. Germline V gene sequence: CDR1 SGHRS, CDR2 YFSETQ. Trimming pared 0 bases from V and 5 bases from J, leaving 9 bases between. The CDR3 loop spans 13 amino acids. The CDR3 here is CASSLVVGNEQYF. CDR3 bases: TGCGCCAGCAGCTTGGTCGTGGGTAACGAGCAGTACTTC.

The chain carries TRBV30 and TRBJ2-7; 9 bases agree with TRBD1. The junction had 7 bases not matched to a gene; V was cut back by 4 bases and J by 0 bases. This CDR3 spans 15 amino acids. Germline CDR1 reads GTSNPN; CDR2 reads SVGIG (reference sequence). The CDR3 spells CAWNGDRASSYEQYF. The CDR3 DNA is TGTGCCTGGAACGGGGACAGGGCGAGCTCCTACGAGCAGTACTTC. The variable domain in full, completed from reference TRBV30 and TRBJ2-7, reads SQTIHQWPATLVQPVGSPLSLECTVEGTSNPNLYWYRQAAGRGLQLLFYSVGIGQISSEVPQNLSASRPQDRQFILSSKKLLLSDSGFYLCAWNGDRASSYEQYFGPGTRLTVT.

V is TRBV4-2 and J is TRBJ2-5, with 9 nucleotides matching TRBD1. Germline V gives CDR1 LGHNA, CDR2 YNFKEQ. This CDR3 has 16 residues. Losses at the gene ends were 0 bases for V and 3 bases for J; bases not matched to a gene: 5. In nucleotides, the CDR3 is TGTGCCAGCAGCCAAGATTCGGGACAGGGTGAAGAGACCCAGTACTTC. It translates to CASSQDSGQGEETQYF.

The chain joins TRBV6-5 to TRBJ1-2; 7 bases agree with TRBD1. The CDR3 length is 13 residues. Trimming cost V 2 bases and J 7 bases; bases outside gene matches: 4. Germline CDR1 and CDR2: MNHEY and SVGAGI. CDR3 residues: CASSYGQGGGYTF. CDR3 coding DNA: TGTGCCAGCAGTTACGGGCAGGGGGGTGGCTACACCTTC.

V usage is TRBV11-2 and J usage is TRBJ2-1; D gene uncertain. Between the trimmed V and J ends, which lost 0 bases and 10 bases, there was a span of 16 bases. Per germline, CDR1 SGHAT and CDR2 FQNNGV. CDR3 size: 15 residues. As DNA, the CDR3 is TGTGCCAGCAGCTTAGACCTAGGTTTTGGTCCGGAGCAGTTCTTC. Encoded protein: CASSLDLGFGPEQFF.

The rearrangement uses TRBV7-2 and TRBJ2-3; 7 bases are shared with TRBD1. Germline-derived CDR1 and CDR2 are SGHTA and FQGNSA. There are 18 residues in the CDR3. V shed 1 base, J shed 2 bases, and the junction held 12 bases outside the gene matches. This CDR3 is CASSLVGIRGQATDTQYF. CDR3 nucleotides: TGTGCCAGCAGCTTAGTGGGTATACGCGGACAGGCCACAGATACGCAGTATTTT.

V is TRBV28 and J is TRBJ1-5; no definite D call. Germline-derived CDR1 and CDR2 are MDHEN and SYDVKM. CDR3 size: 15 residues. Trimming pared 7 bases from V and 2 bases from J, leaving 15 bases between. The CDR3 DNA follows: TGTGCCAGCAAGCGAGCCGCGTTCGGCAATCAGCCCCAGCATTTT. Translation: CASKRAAFGNQPQHF.

Concerning this clone itself: This specimen includes other DNA sequences encoding the same CDR3. The chain links TRBV28 to TRBJ1-1, with D unclear. With 6 bases removed from V and 1 base from J, the gap between germline ends came to 6 bases. The germline V gene encodes CDR1 MDHEN and CDR2 SYDVKM. This CDR3 region has 12 residues. The CDR3 coding sequence is TGTGCCAGCAGCTCACCGAACACTGAAGCTTTCTTT. This translates into CASSSPNTEAFF.

In the case of this clone: Other DNA variants within this sample encode the same CDR3. The J gene is TRBJ2-7, the V gene TRBV6-6; 8 bases match TRBD1. Germline trimming cut 2 bases from V and 0 bases from J; bases unmatched to any gene: 3. This CDR3 spans 15 amino acids. CDR1 is MNHNY, CDR2 SVGAGI, per germline (reference sequence). CDR3 sequence (DNA): TGTGCCAGCAGTTACCCTGGACAGGGCTCCTACGAGCAGTACTTC. It specifies CASSYPGQGSYEQYF.

The chain links TRBV5-1 to TRBJ2-1; TRBD2 matches 11 bases. The CDR3 loop spans 16 amino acids. V dropped 4 bases and J dropped 7; count of bases not matched to a gene: 10. Germline assignment: CDR1 SGHRS and CDR2 YFSETQ. The CDR3 spells CASSGGLAAPLNEQFF. The CDR3 DNA is TGCGCCAGCAGCGGGGGACTAGCGGCCCCCTTGAATGAGCAGTTCTTC.

This clone turned up a few times. J is TRBJ2-5 and V is TRBV11-2, with D tentatively TRBD1 or TRBD2 (5 bases each). Between the trimmed V and J ends, which lost 5 bases and 5 bases, there was a span of 15 bases. The germline gives CDR1 SGHAT, CDR2 FQNNGV. This CDR3 is built from 14 residues. CDR3 residues: CASSPSGARETQYF. The CDR3 nucleotides are TGTGCCAGCAGCCCCTCCGGGGCAAGGGAGACCCAGTACTTC.

Turning to this clone: Additional DNA sequences in this sample encode the identical CDR3. This rearrangement joins TRBV5-1 to TRBJ2-6; D is possibly TRBD1 or TRBD2 (5 bases each). The CDR3 is 14 residues long. Trimming removed 5 bases at V and 0 bases at J, with 6 bases between. Germline CDR1 is SGHRS and CDR2 is YFSETQ. The CDR3 DNA reads TGCGCCAGCAGGGGGGACTCTGGGGCCAACGTCCTGACTTTC. The encoded protein is CASRGDSGANVLTF.

The genes are TRBV28 and TRBJ2-2; no reliable D call. The CDR3 loop spans 13 amino acids. CDR1 and CDR2 from the germline V gene are MDHEN and SYDVKM. V was shortened by 2 bases and J by 7 bases, with 8 bases between the two germline ends. The CDR3 bases are TGTGCCAGCAGTTTACCACTAAGCGGGGAGCTGTTTTTT. Its translation is CASSLPLSGELFF.

In this sample, this clone turned up a few times. The chain uses TRBV6-1 and TRBJ1-4, with 11 nucleotides matching TRBD1. Germline V lookup: CDR1 MNHNS, CDR2 SASEGT. CDR3 length equals 14 residues. With 2 bases clipped from V and 10 bases from J, the junction kept 3 bases outside the gene matches. The CDR3 sequence is CASSESGQGGKLFF. The CDR3 region has the DNA TGTGCCAGCAGTGAATCGGGACAGGGGGGAAAACTGTTTTTT.

This clone has a handful of counts. The rearrangement links TRBV9 to TRBJ2-2, with 9 bases lining up with TRBD2. The CDR3 has 15 residues. Germline assignment: CDR1 SGDLS and CDR2 YYNGEE. After removal of 2 bases from V and 3 bases from J, the junction contained 2 bases not matched to a gene. CDR3 amino acids: CASSVTSGYTGELFF. The CDR3 DNA sequence: TGTGCCAGCAGCGTGACTAGCGGTTACACCGGGGAGCTGTTTTTT.

This chain connects TRBV2 to TRBJ1-2, with a tentative D call TRBD1 (6 bases). V lost 5 bases and J lost 7, with 14 bases in between. CDR1 is SNHLY, CDR2 FYNNEI, per germline. This CDR3 is built from 13 residues. This chain's CDR3 is CASSSQDRSGYTF. CDR3 nucleotides: TGTGCCAGCAGTTCACAGGACAGATCTGGCTACACCTTC.

V usage is TRBV7-9 and J usage is TRBJ1-1, with 7 bases aligning to TRBD1. V lost 1 base to trimming and J lost 11 bases; unmatched junction nucleotides: 4. Germline CDR1 is SEHNR and CDR2 is FQNEAQ (reference sequence). This CDR3 contains 12 residues. CDR3 sequence reads: CASSLGGGSAFF. In DNA, the CDR3 is TGTGCCAGCAGCTTAGGAGGGGGCTCTGCTTTCTTT.

The CDR3 nucleotides read TGTGCCAGCTCACCAGGGGAGTCAAGGGGTACGCAGTATTTT. Its protein product is CASSPGESRGTQYF. This rearrangement joins TRBV18 to TRBJ2-3; D possibly uses TRBD1 or TRBD2 (5 bases each). The CDR3 loop spans 14 amino acids. CDR1 and CDR2 from the germline V gene are KGHSH and LQKENI. The V end lost 2 bases, the J end lost 8 bases, and 14 bases lay between the germline ends.

This sequence joins TRBV9 and TRBJ1-5; the D gene is possibly TRBD1 (6 bases). The CDR3 covers 14 residues. Trimming removed 4 bases from V and 7 bases from J, with 15 bases in between. Germline V gene data show CDR1 as SGDLS and CDR2 as YYNGEE. This CDR3 is CASSRGAAFQPQHF. The CDR3 bases are TGTGCCAGCAGCCGGGGGGCTGCGTTCCAGCCCCAGCATTTT.

The chain is built from TRBV9 and TRBJ2-1; 11 bases match TRBD2. Germline V gene data show CDR1 as SGDLS and CDR2 as YYNGEE. V was clipped by 3 bases and J by 1 base; unmatched bases: 0. CDR3 length: 15 residues. This CDR3 reads CASSASGRSYNEQFF. CDR3 nucleotide sequence: TGTGCCAGCAGCGCTAGCGGGAGGTCCTACAATGAGCAGTTCTTC.

The chain couples TRBV25-1 to TRBJ2-7; D is unresolved. The germline V gene has CDR1 MGHDK and CDR2 SYGVNS. This CDR3 contains 11 residues. The germline V and J ends were trimmed by 5 bases and 3 bases, with 5 bases remaining between them. The CDR3 is CASSMRYEQYF. The CDR3 DNA follows: TGTGCCAGCAGTATGCGCTACGAGCAGTACTTC.

To note about this clone: One base separates it from a far larger clone, so it is likely a read error. This chain connects TRBV6-1 to TRBJ2-7; possible D gene TRBD1, 5 bases. This CDR3 comprises 14 residues. V was cut by 3 bases and J by 6 bases, with 15 bases left in between. Per germline, CDR1 MNHNS and CDR2 SASEGT. The CDR3 reads CASSDKGSPPEQYF. The CDR3 region has the DNA TGTGCCAGCAGTGACAAGGGGTCCCCCCCCGAGCAGTACTTC.

The chain employs TRBV18 and TRBJ2-1; TRBD2 matches 13 bases. Germline trimming cut 3 bases from V and 4 bases from J; bases unmatched to any gene: 12. The germline V gene encodes CDR1 KGHSH and CDR2 LQKENI. The CDR3 covers 19 residues. For the CDR3, the DNA is TGTGCCAGCTCACCGGGGTTAGGACTAGCGGGAGACTTATACAATGAGCAGTTCTTC. This gives the protein CASSPGLGLAGDLYNEQFF.

V gene TRBV10-3 combines with J gene TRBJ2-1; 12 bases fit TRBD1. V dropped 6 bases and J dropped 6; count of bases not matched to a gene: 6. Germline V CDR1 and CDR2: ENHRY, SYGVKD. CDR3 length: 15 amino acids. The chain's CDR3 is CAIRSGTGGPNEQFF. CDR3 nucleotide sequence: TGTGCCATCAGATCCGGGACAGGGGGCCCCAATGAGCAGTTCTTC.

This clone was observed a few times. The V call is TRBV19, the J call TRBJ1-3, with D possibly TRBD1 on 5 matching bases. The germline V gene encodes CDR1 LNHDA and CDR2 SQIVND (reference sequence). The CDR3 consists of 16 residues. V was shortened by 6 bases and J by 0 bases, with 15 bases between the two germline ends. The CDR3 reads CASSRGRPSSGNTIYF. The CDR3 nucleotides read TGTGCCAGTAGCCGGGGACGGCCGAGCTCTGGAAACACCATATATTTT. The complete variable domain, with remaining parts taken from reference TRBV19 and TRBJ1-3, reads DGGITQSPKYLFRKEGQNVTLSCEQNLNHDAMYWYRQDPGQGLRLIYYSQIVNDFQKGDIAEGYSVSREKKESFPLTVTSAQKNPTAFYLCASSRGRPSSGNTIYFGEGSWLTVV.

This chain uses TRBV11-1 with TRBJ2-7; 9 nucleotides match TRBD1. The V gene end was trimmed by 7 bases and the J gene end by 2 bases; junction bases not matched to a gene: 15. The CDR3 runs to 17 residues. Germline V gene data show CDR1 as SGHAT and CDR2 as FQDESV (reference sequence). In nucleotides, the CDR3 is TGTGCCAGCACCCCCCTCTTCAGGGACAGGGTCCCCTACGAGCAGTACTTC. Its translation is CASTPLFRDRVPYEQYF.